The clone carrying this T cell receptor beta chain was picked up many times. Its antigen is not identified. The data were obtained in a study of T cells in Graves' hyperthyroidism and ophthalmopathy. Study-level results: Most thyroid clonotypes expanded above 0.001 appeared in blood too.

Amplification of TCR beta CDR3 regions was performed using RNA transcripts as template. Primed by the HTBI set, a first-round RT-PCR was run on the TCR CDR3. TCRdb reprocessed the multiplex PCR reads with MiXCR, giving one entry per CDR3 protein. The profile shows roughly 420,000 distinct CDR3 sequences, approximately 14% of them singletons. V dropped 6 bases and J dropped 8 bases, with 17 bases sitting between them. The CDR3 is 13 residues long. Germline V gives CDR1 DFQATT, CDR2 SNEGSKA (reference sequence). Absence of ophthalmopathy progression within 18 months defined stable Graves' hyperthyroidism.

J is TRBJ2-1 and V is TRBV20-1, with D perhaps TRBD1 (7 bases). Input material: blood. The TCR comes from a woman aged 18-29 years with Graves' hyperthyroidism. CDR3 sequence reads: CSARGDTFHEQFF. The CDR3 bases are TGCAGTGCCAGGGGGGACACTTTCCATGAGCAGTTCTTC.